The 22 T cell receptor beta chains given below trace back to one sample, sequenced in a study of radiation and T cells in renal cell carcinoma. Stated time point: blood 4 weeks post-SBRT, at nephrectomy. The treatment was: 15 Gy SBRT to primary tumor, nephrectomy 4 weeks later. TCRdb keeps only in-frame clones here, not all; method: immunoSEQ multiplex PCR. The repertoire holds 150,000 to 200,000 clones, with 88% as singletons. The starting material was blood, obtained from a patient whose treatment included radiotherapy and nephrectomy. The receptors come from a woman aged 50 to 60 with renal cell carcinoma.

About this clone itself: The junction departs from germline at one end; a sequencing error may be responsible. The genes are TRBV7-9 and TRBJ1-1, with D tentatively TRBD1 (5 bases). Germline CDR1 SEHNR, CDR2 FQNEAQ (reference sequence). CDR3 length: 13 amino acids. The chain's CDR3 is CASSPSPRDSGYF. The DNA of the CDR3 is TGTGCCAGCAGCCCCTCGCCGCGGGACTCCGGTTACTTT. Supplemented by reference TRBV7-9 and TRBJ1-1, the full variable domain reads DTGVSQNPRHKITKRGQNVTFRCDPISEHNRLYWYRQTLGQGPEFLTYFQNEAQLEKSRLLSDRFSAERPKGSFSTLEIQRTEQGDSAMYLCASSPSPRDSGYFGQGTRLTVV.

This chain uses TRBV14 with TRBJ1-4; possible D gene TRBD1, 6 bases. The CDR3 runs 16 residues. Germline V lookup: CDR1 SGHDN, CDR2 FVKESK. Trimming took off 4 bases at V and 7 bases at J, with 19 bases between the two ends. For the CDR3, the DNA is TGTGCCAGCAGCCCCCGGGACACGTGGGGGGTTGAAAAACTGTTTTTT. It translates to CASSPRDTWGVEKLFF.

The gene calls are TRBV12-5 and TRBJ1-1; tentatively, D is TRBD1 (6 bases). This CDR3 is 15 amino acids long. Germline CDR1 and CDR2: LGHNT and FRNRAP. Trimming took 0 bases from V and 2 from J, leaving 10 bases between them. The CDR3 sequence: CASGLVGGINTEAFF. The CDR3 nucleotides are TGTGCTAGTGGTTTGGTAGGGGGGATAAACACTGAAGCTTTCTTT.

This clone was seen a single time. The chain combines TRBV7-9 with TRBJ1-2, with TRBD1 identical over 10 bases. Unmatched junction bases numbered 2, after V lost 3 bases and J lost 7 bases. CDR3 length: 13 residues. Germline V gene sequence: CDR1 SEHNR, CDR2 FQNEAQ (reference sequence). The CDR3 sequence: CASSFGTGVGYTF. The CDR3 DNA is TGTGCCAGCAGCTTTGGGACAGGGGTTGGCTACACCTTC.

The CDR3 protein is CASSSSPWRRAGANVLTF. DNA for the CDR3: TGTGCCAGCAGCTCCTCGCCCTGGCGGCGAGCTGGGGCCAACGTCCTGACTTTC. This chain joins TRBV7-8 and TRBJ2-6; D gene unclear. V lost 4 bases, J lost 2 bases, and 18 bases lay in between. This CDR3 is 18 amino acids long. Per the germline V gene, CDR1 is SGHVS and CDR2 is FQNEAQ.

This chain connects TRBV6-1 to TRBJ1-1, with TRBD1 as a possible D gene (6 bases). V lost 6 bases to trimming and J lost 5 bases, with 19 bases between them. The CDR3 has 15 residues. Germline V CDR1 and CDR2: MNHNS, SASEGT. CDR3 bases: TGTGCCAGCAGACCTACAGGGAGTGAACTGACTGAAGCTTTCTTT. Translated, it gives CASRPTGSELTEAFF.

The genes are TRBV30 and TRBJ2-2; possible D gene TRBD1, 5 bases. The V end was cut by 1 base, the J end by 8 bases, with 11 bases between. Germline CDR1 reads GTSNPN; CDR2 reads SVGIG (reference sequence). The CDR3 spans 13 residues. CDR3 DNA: TGTGCCTGGAGTGGGGGCCCTCCGGGGGAGCTGTTTTTT. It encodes CAWSGGPPGELFF.

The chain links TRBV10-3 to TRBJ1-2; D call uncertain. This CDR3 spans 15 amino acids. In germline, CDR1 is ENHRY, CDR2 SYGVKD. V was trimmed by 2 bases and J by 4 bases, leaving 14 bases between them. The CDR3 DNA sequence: TGTGCCATCAGTGAGGAAGCGGACTTAGGCTATGGCTACACCTTC. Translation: CAISEEADLGYGYTF.

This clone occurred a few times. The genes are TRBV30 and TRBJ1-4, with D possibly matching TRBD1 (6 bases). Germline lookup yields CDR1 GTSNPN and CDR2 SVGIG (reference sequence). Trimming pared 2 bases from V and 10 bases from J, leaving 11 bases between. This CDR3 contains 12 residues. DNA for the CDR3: TGTGCCTGGAGTAAGGGGGGAGGAAAACTGTTTTTT. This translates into CAWSKGGGKLFF.

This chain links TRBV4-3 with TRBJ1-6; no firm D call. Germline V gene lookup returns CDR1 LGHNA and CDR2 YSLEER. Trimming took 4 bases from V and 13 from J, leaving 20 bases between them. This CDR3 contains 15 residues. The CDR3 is CASSRGWEGFDPLHF. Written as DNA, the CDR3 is TGCGCCAGCAGCCGCGGTTGGGAGGGCTTCGACCCCCTCCACTTT.

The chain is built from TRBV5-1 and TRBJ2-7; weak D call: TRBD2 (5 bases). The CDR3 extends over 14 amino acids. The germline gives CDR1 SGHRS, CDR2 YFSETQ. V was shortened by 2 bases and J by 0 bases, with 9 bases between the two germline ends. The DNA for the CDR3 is TGCGCCAGCAGCTTAGCGGAGAGCTCCTACGAGCAGTACTTC. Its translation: CASSLAESSYEQYF.

This CDR3 reads CASSQEERETQYF. The CDR3 DNA is TGTGCCAGCAGCCAGGAAGAGAGGGAGACCCAGTACTTC. The gene calls are TRBV5-4 and TRBJ2-5, with D uncertain. The germline CDR1 and CDR2 sequences are SGHNT and YYREEE (reference sequence). V gave up 4 bases and J gave up 5 bases, with 12 bases separating them. This CDR3 region has 13 residues.

CDR3 loop: CASGPDLASITDTQYF. The CDR3 DNA reads as TGTGCCAGCGGTCCAGACCTAGCGTCTATCACAGATACGCAGTATTTT. The chain is built from TRBV19 and TRBJ2-3; a possible D gene is TRBD2 (6 bases). From germline, CDR1 is LNHDA and CDR2 SQIVND (reference sequence). The CDR3 totals 16 residues. The V end lost 9 bases, the J end lost 2 bases, and 21 bases lay between the germline ends.

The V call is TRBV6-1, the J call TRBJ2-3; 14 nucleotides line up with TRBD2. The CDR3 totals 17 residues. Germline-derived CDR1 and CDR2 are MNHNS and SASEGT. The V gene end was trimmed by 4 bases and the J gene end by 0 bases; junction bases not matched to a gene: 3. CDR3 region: CASSGTSGGLSTDTQYF. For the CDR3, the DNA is TGTGCCAGCAGTGGGACTAGCGGGGGGCTGAGCACAGATACGCAGTATTTT.

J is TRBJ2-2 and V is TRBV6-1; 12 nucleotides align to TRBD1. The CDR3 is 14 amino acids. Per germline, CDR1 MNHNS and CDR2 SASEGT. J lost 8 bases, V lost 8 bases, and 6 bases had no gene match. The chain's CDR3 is CASWDRGLSGELFF. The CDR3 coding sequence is TGTGCCAGCTGGGACAGGGGGCTGTCTGGGGAGCTGTTTTTT.

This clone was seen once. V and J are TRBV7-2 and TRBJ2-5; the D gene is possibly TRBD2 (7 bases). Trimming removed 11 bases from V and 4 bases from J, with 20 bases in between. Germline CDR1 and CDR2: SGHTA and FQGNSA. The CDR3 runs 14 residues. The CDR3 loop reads CAGGLAGVVETQYF. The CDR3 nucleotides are TGTGCCGGGGGGCTGGCGGGGGTGGTAGAGACCCAGTACTTC.

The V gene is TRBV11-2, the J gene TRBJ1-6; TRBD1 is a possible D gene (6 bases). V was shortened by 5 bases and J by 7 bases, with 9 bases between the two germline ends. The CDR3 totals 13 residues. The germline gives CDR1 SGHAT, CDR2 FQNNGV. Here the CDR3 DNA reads TGTGCCAGCAGCCCAGGGGTGAATTCACCCCTCCACTTT. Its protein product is CASSPGVNSPLHF.

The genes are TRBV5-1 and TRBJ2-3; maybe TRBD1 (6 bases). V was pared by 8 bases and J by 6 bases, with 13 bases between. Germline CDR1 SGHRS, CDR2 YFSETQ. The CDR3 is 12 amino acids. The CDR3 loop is CASKQGSDTQYF. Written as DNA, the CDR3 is TGCGCCAGTAAACAGGGTTCGGATACGCAGTATTTT.

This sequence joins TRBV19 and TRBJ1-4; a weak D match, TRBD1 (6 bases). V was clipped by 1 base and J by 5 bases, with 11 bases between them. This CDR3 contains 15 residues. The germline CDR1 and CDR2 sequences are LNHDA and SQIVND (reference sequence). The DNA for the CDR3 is TGTGCCAGTAGTATAGGCCCGGGACACAATGAAAAACTGTTTTTT. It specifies CASSIGPGHNEKLFF.

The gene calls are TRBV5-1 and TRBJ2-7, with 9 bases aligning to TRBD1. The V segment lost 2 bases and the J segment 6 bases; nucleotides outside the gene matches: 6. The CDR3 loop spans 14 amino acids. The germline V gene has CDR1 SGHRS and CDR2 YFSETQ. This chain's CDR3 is CASSFGDRGSEQYF. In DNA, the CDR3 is TGCGCCAGCAGCTTTGGAGACAGGGGGAGCGAGCAGTACTTC.

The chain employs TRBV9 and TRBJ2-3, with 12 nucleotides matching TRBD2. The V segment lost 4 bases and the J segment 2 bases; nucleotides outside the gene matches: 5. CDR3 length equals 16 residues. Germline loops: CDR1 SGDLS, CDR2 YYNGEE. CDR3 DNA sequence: TGTGCCAGCAGCTTAACTAGCGGGGGGAACACAGATACGCAGTATTTT. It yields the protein CASSLTSGGNTDTQYF. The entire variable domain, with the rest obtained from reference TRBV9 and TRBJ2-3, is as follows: DSGVTQTPKHLITATGQRVTLRCSPRSGDLSVYWYQQSLDQGLQFLIQYYNGEERAKGNILERFSAQQFPDLHSELNLSSLELGDSALYFCASSLTSGGNTDTQYFGPGTRLTVL.

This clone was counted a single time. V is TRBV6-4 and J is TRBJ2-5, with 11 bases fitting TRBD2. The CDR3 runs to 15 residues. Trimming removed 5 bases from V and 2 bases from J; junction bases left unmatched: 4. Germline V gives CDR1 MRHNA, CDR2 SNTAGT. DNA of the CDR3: TGTGCCAGCAGTAAACTAGCGGGGGAACAAGAGACCCAGTACTTC. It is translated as CASSKLAGEQETQYF.